This TCR beta chain was obtained from a study of blood T cells in healthy people across ages. General study findings and limits: More naive CD4+ cells and higher diversity marked long-lived donors relative to aged donors. The lack of PBMC sorting stopped any conclusive naive versus antigen-experienced comparison.

The CDR3 has 14 residues. Trimming took off 4 bases at V and 1 base at J, with 10 bases between the two ends. Germline lookup yields CDR1 LGHDT and CDR2 YNNKEL (reference sequence). The sample holds a few counts of this clonotype. Antigen: not known. Using a J-beta primer mix together with a sample-barcoded 5' primer, a second PCR was run for roughly 6 to 12 cycles. TCRdb re-called the 5' RACE reads with MiXCR, one entry per CDR3 protein. Altogether 1.8 million or so distinct CDR3 sequences are present, approximately 39% being singletons, with the ten largest covering 23%. The source of this sequence is a human donor in good health. V and J are TRBV3-1 and TRBJ1-1; a possible D gene is TRBD1 (5 bases). The sequencing input was blood. This chain's CDR3 is CASSPLGANTEAFF. CDR3 DNA sequence: TGTGCCAGCAGCCCTCTTGGGGCGAACACTGAAGCTTTCTTT.